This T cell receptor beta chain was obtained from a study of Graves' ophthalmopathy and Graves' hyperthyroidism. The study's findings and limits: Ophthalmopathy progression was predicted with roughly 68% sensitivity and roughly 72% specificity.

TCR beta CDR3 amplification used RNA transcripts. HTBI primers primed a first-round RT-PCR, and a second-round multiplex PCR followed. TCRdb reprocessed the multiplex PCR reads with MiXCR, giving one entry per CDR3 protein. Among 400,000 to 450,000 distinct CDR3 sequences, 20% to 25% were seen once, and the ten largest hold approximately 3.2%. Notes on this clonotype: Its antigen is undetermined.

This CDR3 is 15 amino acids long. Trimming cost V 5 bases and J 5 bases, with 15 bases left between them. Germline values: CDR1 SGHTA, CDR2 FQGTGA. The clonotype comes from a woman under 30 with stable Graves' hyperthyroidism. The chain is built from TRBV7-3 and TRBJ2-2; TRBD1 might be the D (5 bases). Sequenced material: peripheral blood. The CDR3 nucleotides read TGTGCCAGCAGCCCCCAGGGTTTCTCAACCGGGGAGCTGTTTTTT. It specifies CASSPQGFSTGELFF.